These T cell receptor beta chains were read from a single sample in a study of STAT3 mutations in large granular lymphocyte leukemia. Using immunoSEQ multiplex PCR, the repertoire was profiled, and TCRdb retains in-frame clones only, with some absent. Of tens of thousands of clones listed, around 87% were seen once; the top ten hold 12%. The sequencing input was peripheral blood mononuclear cells. The source of these receptors is a man in his sixties with T-cell large granular lymphocyte leukemia. Some clones in this sample may be carry-over from other donors' samples. The CDR3 runs from the conserved cysteine through the conserved F or W. The D gene is left open where the match is weak. Expanded clones get a size class; other rows say once, few or many, or leave the size out.

V	J	size	D	CDR3	DNA
TRBV9	TRBJ1-1	few	TRBD1	CASSPLGQGDSSDTEAFF	TGTGCCAGCAGCCCACTGGGGCAGGGGGACAGCTCGGACACTGAAGCTTTCTTT
TRBV5-1	TRBJ2-7	once	NA	CASSSGYEQYF	TGCGCCAGCAGCTCGGGCTACGAGCAGTACTTC
TRBV5-1	TRBJ2-4	NA	TRBD1	CASSSGTETHIQYF	TGCGCCAGCAGCTCCGGGACAGAGACCCATATTCAGTACTTC
TRBV6-5	TRBJ2-5	NA	NA	CASSYGHGQETQYF	TGTGCCAGCAGCTATGGACACGGCCAAGAGACCCAGTACTTC
TRBV6-5	TRBJ2-7	NA	NA	CASSYWGGLSYEQYF	TGTGCCAGCAGTTACTGGGGAGGACTGTCCTACGAGCAGTACTTC
TRBV7-9	TRBJ2-7	NA	NA	CASSRRGQGFYEQYF	TGTGCCAGCAGCCGGCGGGGTCAGGGGTTCTACGAGCAGTACTTC
TRBV6-6	TRBJ1-5	NA	NA	CASTSSTDGQPQHF	TGTGCCAGCACCTCCTCTACCGACGGTCAGCCCCAGCATTTT
TRBV5-1	TRBJ1-2	once	NA	CASSEPPVYGYTF	TGCGCCAGCAGCGAACCTCCGGTCTATGGCTACACCTTC
TRBV30	TRBJ2-7	NA	TRBD1	CAWSPGTGAITYEQYF	TGTGCCTGGAGTCCAGGGACAGGGGCGATAACCTACGAGCAGTACTTC
TRBV4-3	TRBJ2-2	NA	NA	CASSLNPAGELFF	TGCGCCAGCAGCCTAAATCCGGCCGGGGAGCTGTTTTTT
TRBV30	TRBJ1-5	once	NA	CAWSVSGLRYGGGNQPQHF	TGTGCCTGGAGTGTTTCGGGGCTGCGGTACGGCGGGGGCAATCAGCCCCAGCATTTT
TRBV5-1	TRBJ2-5	NA	NA	CASSLGEGVTPETQYF	TGCGCCAGCAGCTTGGGCGAGGGAGTAACCCCGGAGACCCAGTACTTC
TRBV19	TRBJ2-2	once	TRBD2	CASSTSGVGAGELFF	TGTGCCAGTAGTACTAGCGGTGTAGGGGCCGGGGAGCTGTTTTTT
TRBV30	TRBJ2-7	NA	TRBD1	CAWSVRGTDSPYEQYF	TGTGCCTGGAGTGTTCGAGGGACAGACTCACCCTACGAGCAGTACTTC
TRBV30	TRBJ2-1	NA	NA	CAAHYNEQFF	TGTGCCGCCCACTACAATGAGCAGTTCTTC
TRBV27	TRBJ1-1	NA	NA	CASSSSLGRGTEAFF	TGTGCCAGCAGTTCATCCTTGGGGCGGGGCACTGAAGCTTTCTTT
TRBV6-5	TRBJ2-7	few	TRBD1	CASSYFADRPSYEQYF	TGTGCCAGCAGTTACTTCGCGGACAGGCCATCCTACGAGCAGTACTTC
TRBV9	TRBJ2-3	NA	NA	CASSVAIGGTSTDTQYF	TGTGCCAGCAGCGTAGCTATAGGAGGTACTAGCACAGATACGCAGTATTTT
TRBV2	TRBJ2-7	NA	NA	CASRESGPQYF	TGTGCCAGCAGAGAGAGCGGTCCGCAGTACTTC
TRBV7-8	TRBJ2-2	NA	NA	CASSHPTGNTGELFF	TGTGCCAGCAGCCACCCGACGGGAAACACCGGGGAGCTGTTTTTT
TRBV5-4	TRBJ1-2	NA	TRBD1	CASSLGGWGGGDYGYTF	TGTGCCAGCAGCTTGGGGGGATGGGGAGGGGGCGACTATGGCTACACCTTC
TRBV15	TRBJ1-5	NA	NA	CATSSGNSNQPQHF	TGTGCCACCAGCAGCGGGAATAGCAATCAGCCCCAGCATTTT
TRBV29-1	TRBJ2-2	NA	TRBD2	CSVGSGRSSTGELFF	TGCAGCGTTGGGAGCGGGAGGTCGAGTACCGGGGAGCTGTTTTTT